The rows below give T cell receptor beta chains drawn from one sample of a study of blood T cells in healthy people across ages. TCRdb ran MiXCR on the 5' RACE reads and lists one entry per CDR3 protein. The sample lists fewer than 2,000,000 distinct CDR3 sequences; around 42% were seen once. The sample comprised blood. These receptors came from a human donor in good health. CDR3s include the opening cysteine and the closing phenylalanine or tryptophan. Each record gives: CDR3 protein, CDR3 DNA, J gene, clone size, V gene, D gene. D genes are given only for firm matches. The listing skips clone size in some rows; elsewhere it reads once, few, many or a size class.

CDR3: CASSAQGGESTDTQYF
DNA: TGTGCCAGCAGTGCACAGGGTGGAGAGAGTACAGATACGCAGTATTTT
J: TRBJ2-3
size: .
V: TRBV25-1
D: .

CDR3: CASSPRRSGGANEQFF
DNA: TGTGCCAGCAGCCCCCGGAGGAGCGGGGGGGCCAATGAGCAGTTCTTC
J: TRBJ2-1
size: .
V: TRBV7-2
D: TRBD2

CDR3: CASGDREAYEQYF
DNA: TGTGCCAGCGGGGACAGGGAAGCCTACGAGCAGTACTTC
J: TRBJ2-7
size: .
V: TRBV6-2/TRBV6-3
D: TRBD1

CDR3: CASSLLRKQFF
DNA: TGTGCCAGCAGCTTACTACGGAAGCAGTTCTTC
J: TRBJ2-1
size: .
V: TRBV7-2
D: .

CDR3: CAGNRGRDTQYF
DNA: TGTGCCGGCAACAGGGGGCGAGATACGCAGTATTTT
J: TRBJ2-3
size: .
V: TRBV9
D: TRBD1

CDR3: CASSLSLSGTGGAGTEAFF
DNA: TGTGCCAGCAGTTTATCACTTTCCGGGACAGGGGGCGCGGGAACTGAAGCTTTCTTT
J: TRBJ1-1
size: .
V: TRBV28
D: TRBD1

CDR3: CASSSEGGNLNTEAFF
DNA: TGTGCCAGCAGTTCTGAAGGGGGTAATCTTAACACTGAAGCTTTCTTT
J: TRBJ1-1
size: .
V: TRBV12-3/TRBV12-4
D: .

CDR3: CASSHGGGPSTGANVLTF
DNA: TGTGCCAGCAGCCACGGAGGGGGCCCTTCTACTGGGGCCAACGTCCTGACTTTC
J: TRBJ2-6
size: .
V: TRBV4-2
D: .

CDR3: CASSPPNNKNIQYF
DNA: TGTGCCAGCAGCCCCCCCAATAACAAAAACATTCAGTACTTC
J: TRBJ2-4
size: few
V: TRBV5-8
D: .

CDR3: CASSVVFHGNYEQYF
DNA: TGTGCCAGCAGCGTAGTGTTTCACGGCAACTACGAGCAGTACTTC
J: TRBJ2-7
size: few
V: TRBV9
D: .

CDR3: CSVPPGQGAGYTF
DNA: TGCAGCGTTCCACCGGGACAGGGGGCTGGCTACACCTTC
J: TRBJ1-2
size: few
V: TRBV29-1
D: TRBD1

CDR3: CASSSASGGRKNIQYF
DNA: TGTGCCAGCAGTTCAGCTTCGGGGGGCCGTAAAAACATTCAGTACTTC
J: TRBJ2-4
size: .
V: TRBV12-3/TRBV12-4
D: .

CDR3: CSATTGTGGLYEQFF
DNA: TGCAGTGCTACAACCGGGACAGGGGGCTTGTATGAGCAGTTCTTC
J: TRBJ2-1
size: .
V: TRBV20-1
D: TRBD1

CDR3: CASGPGTSGGMGTGELFF
DNA: TGTGCTAGTGGTCCAGGGACTAGCGGGGGGATGGGTACCGGGGAGCTGTTTTTT
J: TRBJ2-2
size: .
V: TRBV12-5
D: TRBD2

CDR3: CASSYADRQTDTQYF
DNA: TGTGCCAGCAGTTACGCGGACAGGCAAACAGATACGCAGTATTTT
J: TRBJ2-3
size: .
V: TRBV28
D: TRBD1

CDR3: CASSYASAYEQYF
DNA: TGTGCCAGCAGTTACGCAAGTGCCTACGAGCAGTACTTC
J: TRBJ2-7
size: .
V: TRBV6-2/TRBV6-3
D: .

CDR3: CSVGQGSGETQYF
DNA: TGCAGCGTGGGACAGGGAAGTGGAGAGACCCAGTACTTC
J: TRBJ2-5
size: many
V: TRBV29-1
D: TRBD1

CDR3: CASSLGGTSRYEQYF
DNA: TGTGCCAGCAGCTTAGGTGGGACTAGTCGGTACGAGCAGTACTTC
J: TRBJ2-7
size: few
V: TRBV11-2
D: TRBD2

CDR3: CASSPGTSRGLYEQYF
DNA: TGTGCCAGCAGCCCAGGGACATCCAGGGGGCTTTACGAGCAGTACTTC
J: TRBJ2-7
size: .
V: TRBV7-2
D: TRBD1

CDR3: CSVEVWGDYGYTF
DNA: TGCAGCGTTGAAGTCTGGGGGGACTATGGCTACACCTTC
J: TRBJ1-2
size: few
V: TRBV29-1
D: .

CDR3: CASSPRPRGGPYEQYF
DNA: TGTGCCAGCAGCCCACGCCCGCGGGGGGGCCCCTACGAGCAGTACTTC
J: TRBJ2-7
size: .
V: TRBV7-6
D: TRBD2

CDR3: CASSQVAQDSYEQYF
DNA: TGCGCCAGCAGCCAAGTTGCACAGGACTCCTACGAGCAGTACTTC
J: TRBJ2-7
size: .
V: TRBV4-3
D: .

CDR3: CASRDKINQPQHF
DNA: TGTGCCAGCAGGGATAAGATCAATCAGCCCCAGCATTTT
J: TRBJ1-5
size: .
V: TRBV6-6
D: .

CDR3: CSVAKTGTDTQYF
DNA: TGCAGCGTCGCTAAGACAGGGACAGATACGCAGTATTTT
J: TRBJ2-3
size: few
V: TRBV29-1
D: TRBD1

CDR3: CASSRSGARTQYF
DNA: TGTGCCAGCAGCCGTTCAGGGGCTCGGACCCAGTACTTC
J: TRBJ2-5
size: .
V: TRBV12-3/TRBV12-4
D: .

CDR3: CASSLESTGYGYTF
DNA: TGCGCCAGCAGCTTGGAGAGCACCGGATATGGCTACACCTTC
J: TRBJ1-2
size: .
V: TRBV5-1
D: .

CDR3: CASSSGGDGTEAFF
DNA: TGTGCCAGCAGCTCCGGGGGGGACGGCACTGAAGCTTTCTTT
J: TRBJ1-1
size: .
V: TRBV9
D: .

CDR3: CSVDNRESGPTEAFF
DNA: TGCAGCGTTGACAACAGGGAGTCGGGACCCACTGAAGCTTTCTTT
J: TRBJ1-1
size: .
V: TRBV29-1
D: .

CDR3: CAIMVDWGRDGCTF
DNA: TGTGCCATCATGGTCGACTGGGGCAGAGATGGCTGCACCTTC
J: TRBJ1-2
size: .
V: TRBV10-3
D: .

CDR3: CASSQDQGAAFEKLFF
DNA: TGTGCCAGCAGCCAAGATCAGGGGGCTGCCTTCGAAAAACTGTTTTTT
J: TRBJ1-4
size: .
V: TRBV4-2
D: TRBD1

CDR3: CSARAGGTSTDTQYF
DNA: TGCAGTGCTAGAGCCGGGGGGACAAGCACAGATACGCAGTATTTT
J: TRBJ2-3
size: .
V: TRBV20-1
D: .

CDR3: CASSLDRGGTNEKLFF
DNA: TGCGCCAGCAGCTTGGACAGGGGAGGAACTAATGAAAAACTGTTTTTT
J: TRBJ1-4
size: .
V: TRBV5-1
D: TRBD1

CDR3: CASSQERDRAYGYTF
DNA: TGCGCCAGCAGCCAAGAAAGAGACAGGGCCTATGGCTACACCTTC
J: TRBJ1-2
size: .
V: TRBV4-3
D: TRBD1

CDR3: CASSLAGGSAYEQYF
DNA: TGTGCCAGCAGCCTAGCGGGGGGGAGCGCCTACGAGCAGTACTTC
J: TRBJ2-7
size: .
V: TRBV27
D: TRBD2

CDR3: CATSGDRVYNEQFF
DNA: TGTGCCACCAGTGGGGACAGGGTCTACAATGAGCAGTTCTTC
J: TRBJ2-1
size: few
V: TRBV15
D: TRBD1

CDR3: CASSWLGAQYF
DNA: TGTGCCAGCAGCTGGTTAGGGGCGCAGTATTTT
J: TRBJ2-3
size: many
V: TRBV5-5
D: .

CDR3: CSASKGGPSTDAQYF
DNA: TGCAGTGCTAGTAAAGGGGGGCCAAGCACAGATGCGCAGTATTTT
J: TRBJ2-3
size: .
V: TRBV20-1
D: .

CDR3: CASSLEESGTGYNEQFF
DNA: TGTGCCAGCAGCTTGGAGGAGTCCGGGACAGGTTACAATGAGCAGTTCTTC
J: TRBJ2-1
size: few
V: TRBV7-8
D: TRBD1

CDR3: CASQSPDRVNGYTF
DNA: TGTGCCAGCCAATCCCCGGACAGGGTTAATGGCTACACCTTC
J: TRBJ1-2
size: .
V: TRBV28
D: TRBD1

CDR3: CASRRAPYHVLTF
DNA: TGTGCCAGCAGGCGGGCGCCGTATCACGTCCTGACTTTC
J: TRBJ2-6
size: .
V: TRBV7-2
D: .

CDR3: CASNRQAGTGELFF
DNA: TGTGCCAGCAACAGGCAGGCGGGTACCGGGGAGCTGTTTTTT
J: TRBJ2-2
size: .
V: TRBV5-5
D: .

CDR3: CASSVDIAGGLNIQYF
DNA: TGTGCCAGCAGCGTAGATATAGCGGGGGGTCTAAACATTCAGTACTTC
J: TRBJ2-4
size: .
V: TRBV9
D: TRBD2

CDR3: CASSLTAGGHTDTQYF
DNA: TGTGCCAGCAGCTTAACAGCGGGGGGTCACACAGATACGCAGTATTTT
J: TRBJ2-3
size: .
V: TRBV7-7
D: TRBD2

CDR3: CASSQAPSSDTQYF
DNA: TGCGCCAGCAGCCAAGCTCCTAGCTCGGATACGCAGTATTTT
J: TRBJ2-3
size: .
V: TRBV4-3
D: .

CDR3: CSVEGLGSPYEQYF
DNA: TGCAGCGTTGAAGGACTGGGCAGCCCCTACGAGCAGTACTTC
J: TRBJ2-7
size: few
V: TRBV29-1
D: .

CDR3: CASGEVVEQFF
DNA: TGTGCCAGTGGAGAGGTTGTAGAGCAGTTCTTC
J: TRBJ2-1
size: .
V: TRBV14
D: .

CDR3: CSALIPSSGANVLTF
DNA: TGCAGTGCCTTGATACCGAGCTCTGGGGCCAACGTCCTGACTTTC
J: TRBJ2-6
size: .
V: TRBV20-1
D: .

CDR3: CASSLDGDRTDTQYF
DNA: TGCGCCAGCAGCTTGGACGGGGACAGGACAGATACGCAGTATTTT
J: TRBJ2-3
size: .
V: TRBV5-1
D: TRBD1

CDR3: CASSYSIATDTQYF
DNA: TGTGCCAGCAGTTACTCGATAGCCACAGATACGCAGTATTTT
J: TRBJ2-3
size: .
V: TRBV6-6
D: .

CDR3: CSLGGGRTDTQYF
DNA: TGCAGCTTGGGCGGGGGGAGAACAGATACGCAGTATTTT
J: TRBJ2-3
size: few
V: TRBV29-1
D: TRBD2

CDR3: CASSRLGRGLYNEQFF
DNA: TGTGCCAGCAGCCGCTTGGGACGGGGACTTTACAATGAGCAGTTCTTC
J: TRBJ2-1
size: few
V: TRBV14
D: .

CDR3: CASSLRLAGATGTQYF
DNA: TGTGCCAGCAGCTTAAGACTAGCGGGGGCCACAGGTACGCAGTATTTT
J: TRBJ2-3
size: .
V: TRBV5-6
D: TRBD2

CDR3: CASSYSWANTEAFF
DNA: TGTGCCAGCAGTTACTCTTGGGCGAACACTGAAGCTTTCTTT
J: TRBJ1-1
size: few
V: TRBV6-5
D: .